A single T cell receptor beta chain is shown here with its context. Its target is unknown. The V end lost 5 bases, the J end lost 4 bases, and 9 bases lay between the germline ends. Germline CDR1 is GTSNPN and CDR2 is SVGIG (reference sequence). This CDR3 is 13 amino acids long. This sample is drawn from a study of CD8+ T cells in alopecia areata. Study details: It was 6 to 18 months of tofacitinib, and then there were 6 months off drug. Study outcomes and limitations: In scalp samples, resident alphabeta T cells of normal skin are also sequenced.

Extraction and reverse transcription of RNA yielded cDNA as the sequencing template. Clones were read by immunoSEQ multiplex PCR, and TCRdb kept only the in-frame ones, dropping some. The profile shows 140,000 to 150,000 clones, 58% of them singletons. The V gene is TRBV30, the J gene TRBJ2-6; tentatively, D is TRBD1 (5 bases). Sample: CD4+ T cells sorted from blood, taken at week 0. This receptor was identified in a human donor with alopecia areata. The CDR3 spells CAWDSVGANVLTF. The CDR3, as DNA: TGTGCCTGGGACAGTGTAGGGGCCAACGTCCTGACTTTC.